This T cell receptor beta chain was retrieved from a study of shared clonotypes between healthy human individuals. This CDR3 is 15 amino acids long. CDR1 WSHSY and CDR2 SAAADI come from the germline V gene. V shed 5 bases, J shed 1 base, and the junction held 6 bases outside the gene matches. The authors divided CD4+ cells into CD45RA+ naive and CD45RA-negative memory subsets. The repertoire was sequenced with immunoSEQ multiplex PCR; TCRdb's copy has only in-frame clones and lacks some. This sample yields 2,100,000 or so clones, of which more than 90% are seen a single time; 0.1% to 0.15% belongs to the top ten.

Sequencing was performed on naive CD4+ T cells sorted from blood. Subset in this sample: CD45RA+ positively selected. This chain links TRBV10-2 with TRBJ1-1; 8 bases are shared with TRBD1. The receptor was isolated from a young man in good health. The CDR3 loop reads CASSWGGTGNTEAFF. As DNA, the CDR3 is TGCGCCAGCAGTTGGGGGGGGACAGGGAACACTGAAGCTTTCTTT.